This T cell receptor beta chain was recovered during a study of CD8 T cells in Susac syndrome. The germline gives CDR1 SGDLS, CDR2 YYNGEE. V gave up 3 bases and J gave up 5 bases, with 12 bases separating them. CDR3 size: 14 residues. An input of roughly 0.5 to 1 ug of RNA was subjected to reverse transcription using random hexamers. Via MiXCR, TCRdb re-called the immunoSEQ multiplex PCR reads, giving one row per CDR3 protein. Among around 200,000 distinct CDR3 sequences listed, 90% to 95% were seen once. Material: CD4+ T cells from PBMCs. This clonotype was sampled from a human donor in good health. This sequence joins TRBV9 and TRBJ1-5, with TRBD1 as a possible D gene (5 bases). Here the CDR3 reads CASSEGSGHQPQHF. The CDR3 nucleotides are TGTGCCAGCAGCGAGGGGTCAGGGCATCAGCCCCAGCATTTT.